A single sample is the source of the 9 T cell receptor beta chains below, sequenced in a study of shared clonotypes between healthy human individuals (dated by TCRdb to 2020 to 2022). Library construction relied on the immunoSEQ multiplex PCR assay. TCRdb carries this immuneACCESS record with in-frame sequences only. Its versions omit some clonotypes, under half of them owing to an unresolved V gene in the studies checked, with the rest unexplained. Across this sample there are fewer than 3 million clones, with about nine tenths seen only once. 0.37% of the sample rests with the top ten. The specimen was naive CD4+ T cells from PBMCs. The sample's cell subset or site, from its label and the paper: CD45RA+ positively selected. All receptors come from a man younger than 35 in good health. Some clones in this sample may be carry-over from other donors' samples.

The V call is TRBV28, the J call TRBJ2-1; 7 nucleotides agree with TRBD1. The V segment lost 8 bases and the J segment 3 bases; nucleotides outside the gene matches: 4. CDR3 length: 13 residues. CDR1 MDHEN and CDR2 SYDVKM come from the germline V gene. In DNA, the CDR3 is TGTGCCAGCGGTGACAGGGTCTACAATGAGCAGTTCTTC. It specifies CASGDRVYNEQFF.

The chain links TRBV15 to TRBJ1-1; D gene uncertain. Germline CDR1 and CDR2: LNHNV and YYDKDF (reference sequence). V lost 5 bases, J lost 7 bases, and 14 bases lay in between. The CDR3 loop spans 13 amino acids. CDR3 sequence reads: CATSGYLGREAFF. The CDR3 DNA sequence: TGTGCCACCAGCGGCTACTTGGGCCGTGAAGCTTTCTTT.

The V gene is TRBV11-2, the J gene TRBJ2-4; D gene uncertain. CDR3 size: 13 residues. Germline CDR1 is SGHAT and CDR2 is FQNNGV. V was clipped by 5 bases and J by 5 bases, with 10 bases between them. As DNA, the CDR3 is TGTGCCAGCAGCCCGACACCTGAAAACATTCAGTACTTC. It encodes CASSPTPENIQYF.

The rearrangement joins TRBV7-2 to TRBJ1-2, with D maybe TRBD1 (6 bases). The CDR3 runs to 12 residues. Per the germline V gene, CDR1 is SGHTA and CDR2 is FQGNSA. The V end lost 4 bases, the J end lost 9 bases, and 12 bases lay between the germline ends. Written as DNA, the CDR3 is TGTGCCAGCAGCTCTCAGACAGGCCGCTACACCTTC. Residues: CASSSQTGRYTF.

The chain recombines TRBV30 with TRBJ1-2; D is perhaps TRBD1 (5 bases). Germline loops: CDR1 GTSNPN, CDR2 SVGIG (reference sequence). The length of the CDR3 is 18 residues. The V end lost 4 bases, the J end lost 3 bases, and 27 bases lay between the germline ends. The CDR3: CAWTGRRSGTGFHYGYTF. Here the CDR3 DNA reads TGTGCCTGGACCGGAAGAAGATCCGGAACAGGCTTTCACTATGGCTACACCTTC.

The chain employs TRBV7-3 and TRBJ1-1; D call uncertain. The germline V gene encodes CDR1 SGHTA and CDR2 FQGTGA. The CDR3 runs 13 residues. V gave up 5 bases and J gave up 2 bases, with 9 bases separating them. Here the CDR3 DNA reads TGTGCCAGCAGCAAGCTAGATAACACTGAAGCTTTCTTT. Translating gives CASSKLDNTEAFF.

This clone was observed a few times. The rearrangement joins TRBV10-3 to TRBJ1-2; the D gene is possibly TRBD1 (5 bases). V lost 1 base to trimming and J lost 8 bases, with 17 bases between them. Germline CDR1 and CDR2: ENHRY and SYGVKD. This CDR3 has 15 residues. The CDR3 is CAISELSQGASGYTF. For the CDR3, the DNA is TGTGCCATCAGTGAGTTGTCGCAGGGAGCCTCAGGCTACACCTTC.

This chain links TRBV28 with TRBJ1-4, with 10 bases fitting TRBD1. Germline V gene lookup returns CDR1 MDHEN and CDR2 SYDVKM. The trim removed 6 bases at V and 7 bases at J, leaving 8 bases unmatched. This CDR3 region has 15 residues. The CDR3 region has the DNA TGTGCCAGCAGGGCGGGACAGGGGCGGGTTGAAAAACTGTTTTTT. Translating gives CASRAGQGRVEKLFF.

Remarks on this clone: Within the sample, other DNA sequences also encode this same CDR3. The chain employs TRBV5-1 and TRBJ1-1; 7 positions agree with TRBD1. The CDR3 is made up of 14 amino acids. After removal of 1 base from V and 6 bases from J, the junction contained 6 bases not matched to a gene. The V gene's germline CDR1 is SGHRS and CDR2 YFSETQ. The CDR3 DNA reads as TGCGCCAGCAGCTTGCGACAGGGAGTCTCTGAAGCTTTCTTT. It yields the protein CASSLRQGVSEAFF.